This passage covers 29 T cell receptor beta chains from one sample sequenced in a study of HIV-infected patients and healthy controls. All unsorted peripheral T cells were captured because whole blood was used without fractionation. Reverse transcription used around 500 ng RNA and constant-region primers for alpha and beta. Using multiplexing indices, alpha and beta chain libraries were generated apart by chain-specific third strand synthesis. TCRdb itself ran the 5' RACE reads through MiXCR, one entry per CDR3 protein. Seen here are 15,000 to 20,000 distinct CDR3 sequences, over 9.5% observed once, and the top ten hold approximately 3.1%. Sequenced: blood. These TCRs come from an adult in good health.

The rearrangement joins TRBV19 to TRBJ2-1, with a tentative D call TRBD2 (5 bases). There are 13 residues in the CDR3. With 10 bases removed from V and 8 bases from J, the gap between germline ends came to 18 bases. The germline V gene encodes CDR1 LNHDA and CDR2 SQIVND (reference sequence). The DNA of the CDR3 is TGTGCCACCACCGAGCGGAGAGGGCATGAGCAGTTCTTC. It specifies CATTERRGHEQFF.

The sample holds many counts of this clonotype. The chain carries TRBV3-1 and TRBJ2-2; 7 bases agree with TRBD2. J was trimmed by 9 bases and V by 4 bases; bases with no gene match: 14. CDR1 is LGHDT, CDR2 YNNKEL, per germline (reference sequence). CDR3 length equals 16 residues. The CDR3 DNA reads as TGTGCCAGCAGCCCAAGAGGCCCAGCGGGATTAAGGGAGCTGTTTTTT. This codes for CASSPRGPAGLRELFF. Full variable domain (missing parts from reference TRBV3-1 and TRBJ2-2): DTAVSQTPKYLVTQMGNDKSIKCEQNLGHDTMYWYKQDSKKFLKIMFSYNNKELIINETVPNRFSPKSPDKAHLNLHINSLELGDSAVYFCASSPRGPAGLRELFFGEGSRLTVL.

This clonotype was picked up many times. Mismatch with germline at one junction end may stem from a read error. The chain joins TRBV6-6 to TRBJ2-3, with no clear D. The germline V gene has CDR1 MNHNY and CDR2 SVGAGI (reference sequence). The CDR3 has 14 amino acids. CDR3 residues: CASSRDPRTYTQYF. CDR3 nucleotide sequence: TGTGCCAGCAGTCGAGACCCACGCACATATACGCAGTATTTT.

Many counts were recorded for this clonotype. The chain recombines TRBV7-3 with TRBJ2-1; a weak D match, TRBD2 (5 bases). Trimming took 0 bases from V and 6 from J, leaving 9 bases between them. There are 14 residues in the CDR3. In germline, CDR1 is SGHTA, CDR2 FQGTGA. CDR3 protein: CASSLTRDGNEQFF. CDR3 nucleotide sequence: TGTGCCAGCAGCTTAACCCGGGATGGCAATGAGCAGTTCTTC.

This clonotype was found a few times. V is TRBV6-1 and J is TRBJ1-5; 9 bases fit TRBD1. This CDR3 has 17 amino acids. Germline V gene lookup returns CDR1 MNHNS and CDR2 SASEGT. V was pared by 8 bases and J by 5 bases, with 16 bases of the junction left unmatched. The CDR3 sequence is CASYSDRGPIADQPQHF. The CDR3 bases are TGTGCCAGCTACTCGGACAGGGGCCCTATTGCCGATCAGCCCCAGCATTTT.

This clonotype came up many times. J is TRBJ2-1 and V is TRBV6-5; TRBD1 might be the D (6 bases). CDR1 and CDR2 (germline): MNHEY, SVGAGI. The CDR3 totals 12 residues. V was clipped by 2 bases and J by 10 bases, with 9 bases between them. CDR3 DNA sequence: TGTGCCAGCAGTTACCAGGGACAAGAGCAGTTCTTC. It yields the protein CASSYQGQEQFF.

This clonotype is judged medium-sized. J is TRBJ2-3 and V is TRBV10-3, with D uncertain. Germline-derived CDR1 and CDR2 are ENHRY and SYGVKD. Trimming removed 0 bases at V and 3 bases at J, with 13 bases between. The CDR3 totals 16 residues. The CDR3 region is CAISESYLGMTDTQYF. CDR3 DNA sequence: TGTGCCATCAGTGAGTCGTACCTCGGAATGACAGATACGCAGTATTTT.

This clonotype is termed medium-sized (0.01 to 0.1%). This chain uses TRBV3-1 with TRBJ2-3; weak D call: TRBD2 (6 bases). The germline gives CDR1 LGHDT, CDR2 YNNKEL (reference sequence). Deletions cut 5 bases from V and 0 bases from J, with 9 bases between. The CDR3 contains 14 residues. DNA for the CDR3: TGTGCCAGCAGCTTCGGAGGGAGCACAGATACGCAGTATTTT. Protein: CASSFGGSTDTQYF.

This clonotype came up many times. The CDR3 sequence is CASSQGTLNTGELFF. CDR3 coding DNA: TGTGCCAGCAGCCAAGGGACGCTGAACACCGGGGAGCTGTTTTTT. The genes are TRBV3-1 and TRBJ2-2; D gene uncertain. With 1 base removed from V and 1 base from J, the gap between germline ends came to 7 bases. This CDR3 region has 15 residues. Per the germline V gene, CDR1 is LGHDT and CDR2 is YNNKEL (reference sequence).

Many counts were recorded for this clonotype. This chain uses TRBV6-6 with TRBJ2-1, with 12 bases lining up with TRBD2. The CDR3 extends over 16 amino acids. In germline, CDR1 is MNHNY, CDR2 SVGAGI (reference sequence). J gave up 7 bases and V 5 bases, and 9 bases lay outside the gene matches. The CDR3 DNA reads TGTGCCAGCAGTCACGGTGGGACTAGCGGGTCGAATGAGCAGTTCTTC. Encoded protein: CASSHGGTSGSNEQFF.

This clonotype was counted many times. The chain joins TRBV9 to TRBJ1-1; D is ambiguous. The CDR3 extends over 13 amino acids. The germline V gene has CDR1 SGDLS and CDR2 YYNGEE. V dropped 2 bases and J dropped 2 bases, with 7 bases sitting between them. In nucleotides, the CDR3 is TGTGCCAGCAGCGTGAGGCCCAACACTGAAGCTTTCTTT. Amino acids: CASSVRPNTEAFF.

The chain is built from TRBV12-3 or TRBV12-4 and TRBJ2-7; 9 positions agree with TRBD1. This CDR3 spans 15 amino acids. V lost 6 bases to trimming and J lost 2 bases; unmatched junction nucleotides: 8. The CDR3 DNA reads as TGTGCCAGCAGCCTCGACAGGGGGGGACCCTACGAGCAGTACTTC. Protein sequence: CASSLDRGGPYEQYF.

This clonotype was observed a handful of times. The chain combines TRBV11-2 with TRBJ2-2; TRBD2 matches at 7 bases. The germline gives CDR1 SGHAT, CDR2 FQNNGV. This CDR3 is built from 18 residues. Trimming removed 1 base from V and 6 bases from J; junction bases left unmatched: 14. The CDR3: CASSLGRAWEGIAGELFF. The DNA of the CDR3 is TGTGCCAGCAGCTTAGGGCGAGCGTGGGAGGGTATCGCCGGGGAGCTGTTTTTT.

The sample holds a few counts of this clonotype. The gene calls are TRBV27 and TRBJ2-1; D uncertain. This CDR3 is 15 amino acids long. The V gene lost 7 bases and the J gene lost 0 bases, with 13 bases spanning the gap. Per germline, CDR1 MNHEY and CDR2 SMNVEV (reference sequence). In nucleotides, the CDR3 is TGTGCCAGCAAAGAAGGGTTGAGCTCCTACAATGAGCAGTTCTTC. Amino acid sequence: CASKEGLSSYNEQFF.

This clonotype was counted at least ten times. This chain links TRBV20-1 with TRBJ2-1, with 9 bases lining up with TRBD1. The trim removed 0 bases at V and 3 bases at J, leaving 6 bases unmatched. The CDR3 has 16 amino acids. Germline CDR1 reads DFQATT; CDR2 reads SNEGSKA (reference sequence). For the CDR3, the DNA is TGCAGTGCTAGAGATAAGGGACAGGGAGGCTACAATGAGCAGTTCTTC. This encodes CSARDKGQGGYNEQFF.

This clonotype was picked up many times. The CDR3 here is CASSLAAGQSYEQYF. The CDR3, as DNA: TGTGCCAGCAGCTTGGCCGCGGGACAGAGCTACGAGCAGTACTTC. The chain uses TRBV5-5 and TRBJ2-7; D is perhaps TRBD1 (7 bases). Trimming removed 0 bases at V and 3 bases at J, with 13 bases between. CDR1 SGHKS and CDR2 YYEKEE come from the germline V gene (reference sequence). The CDR3 has 15 residues.

This clonotype was counted many times. The genes are TRBV7-3 and TRBJ2-7; D may be TRBD1 (5 bases). CDR1 and CDR2 (germline): SGHTA, FQGTGA. The V end lost 2 bases, the J end lost 2 bases, and 16 bases lay between the germline ends. CDR3 length: 16 residues. CDR3 bases: TGTGCCAGCAGCTTAGGTTCTCGGACATCCACCTACGAGCAGTACTTC. This gives the protein CASSLGSRTSTYEQYF.

By its share, this clonotype is medium-sized (0.01 to 0.1%). The V gene is TRBV6-1, the J gene TRBJ2-7, with D possibly matching TRBD2 (6 bases). The V gene lost 6 bases and the J gene lost 6 bases, with 12 bases spanning the gap. Germline lookup yields CDR1 MNHNS and CDR2 SASEGT. The CDR3 contains 12 residues. In DNA, the CDR3 is TGTGCCAGCAGGGGTAGGGGAGGCGAGCAGTACTTC. This sequence encodes CASRGRGGEQYF.

This rearrangement joins TRBV19 to TRBJ2-1; 7 positions match TRBD2. This CDR3 spans 14 amino acids. With 6 bases clipped from V and 5 bases from J, the junction kept 7 bases outside the gene matches. Per the germline V gene, CDR1 is LNHDA and CDR2 is SQIVND (reference sequence). The CDR3: CASRIQRDNNEQFF. CDR3 coding DNA: TGTGCCAGTAGAATACAGCGGGATAACAATGAGCAGTTCTTC.

This clonotype showed up many times. The genes are TRBV6-5 and TRBJ2-1; 11 bases are a match to TRBD1. CDR3 length: 16 amino acids. Germline V gives CDR1 MNHEY, CDR2 SVGAGI. V shed 0 bases and J 2 bases; nucleotides not matched to a gene: 0. The chain's CDR3 is CASSYSDRGPYNEQFF. The CDR3 DNA reads as TGTGCCAGCAGTTACTCGGACAGGGGGCCCTACAATGAGCAGTTCTTC.

Within the sample, this clonotype is medium-sized. This chain links TRBV5-1 with TRBJ2-5; 8 bases line up with TRBD2. The CDR3 is 16 residues long. Losses at the gene ends were 6 bases for V and 3 bases for J; bases not matched to a gene: 13. Germline CDR1 and CDR2: SGHRS and YFSETQ. In DNA, the CDR3 is TGCGCCAGCACCTCGCGGCCCGGGAGGGCCGAAGAGACCCAGTACTTC. As protein: CASTSRPGRAEETQYF.

This clonotype was found many times. The chain joins TRBV28 to TRBJ2-7; D remains ambiguous. Germline assignment: CDR1 MDHEN and CDR2 SYDVKM. The V end was cut by 7 bases, the J end by 5 bases, with 21 bases between. CDR3 length: 15 residues. CDR3 amino acids: CASTPIGSPQDEQYF. CDR3 bases: TGTGCCAGCACCCCCATCGGGTCTCCCCAGGACGAGCAGTACTTC. Full variable domain (missing parts from reference TRBV28 and TRBJ2-7): DVKVTQSSRYLVKRTGEKVFLECVQDMDHENMFWYRQDPGLGLRLIYFSYDVKMKEKGDIPEGYSVSREKKERFSLILESASTNQTSMYLCASTPIGSPQDEQYFGPGTRLTVT.

This clonotype was detected ten times or more. The rearrangement links TRBV15 to TRBJ2-5; TRBD1 or TRBD2 may be the D gene (5 bases each). Per germline, CDR1 LNHNV and CDR2 YYDKDF (reference sequence). CDR3 length equals 15 residues. The V and J ends lost 4 bases and 5 bases respectively, with 17 bases between them. The CDR3 DNA reads TGTGCCACCAGCAAGGTCAGGGCGGGCGGGGAGACCCAGTACTTC. The encoded protein is CATSKVRAGGETQYF. The full variable domain, completed using reference TRBV15 and TRBJ2-5, is DAMVIQNPRYQVTQFGKPVTLSCSQTLNHNVMYWYQQKSSQAPKLLFHYYDKDFNNEADTPDNFQSRRPNTSFCFLDIRSPGLGDTAMYLCATSKVRAGGETQYFGPGTRLLVL.

The chain has TRBV27 and TRBJ1-5; D is unresolved. The CDR3 has 13 residues. From germline, CDR1 is MNHEY and CDR2 SMNVEV (reference sequence). Between the trimmed V and J ends, which lost 4 bases and 4 bases, there was a span of 8 bases. The CDR3 DNA is TGTGCCAGCAGTTCGGCCCAAAATCAGCCCCAGCATTTT. Protein: CASSSAQNQPQHF.

The sample holds many counts of this clonotype. The CDR3 DNA reads as TGTGCCAGCAGCTTACCTGGGGCCTACGAGCAGTACTTC. It encodes CASSLPGAYEQYF. The genes are TRBV7-2 and TRBJ2-7; D is unresolved. The CDR3 is 13 amino acids. V was shortened by 2 bases and J by 2 bases, with 7 bases between the two germline ends. Germline lookup yields CDR1 SGHTA and CDR2 FQGNSA.

J is TRBJ2-7 and V is TRBV25-1; 7 bases align to TRBD2. This CDR3 has 17 residues. The germline V gene encodes CDR1 MGHDK and CDR2 SYGVNS. With 3 bases clipped from V and 0 bases from J, the junction kept 11 bases outside the gene matches. In nucleotides, the CDR3 is TGTGCCAGCAGTGACGCGGGGGAGGGCGTCCCCTCCTACGAGCAGTACTTC. It yields the protein CASSDAGEGVPSYEQYF.

V gene TRBV5-1 combines with J gene TRBJ2-2, with D perhaps TRBD2 (6 bases). The CDR3 has 15 amino acids. V lost 4 bases and J 1 base, leaving 11 bases between the germline ends. Germline CDR1 SGHRS, CDR2 YFSETQ. The CDR3 reads CASSTGDWNTGELFF. CDR3 nucleotide sequence: TGCGCCAGCAGCACGGGAGACTGGAACACCGGGGAGCTGTTTTTT.

By sample fraction, this clonotype is medium-sized. The rearrangement joins TRBV24-1 to TRBJ2-1, with D possibly matching TRBD2 (6 bases). CDR1 and CDR2 (germline): KGHDR, SFDVKD. V gave up 9 bases and J gave up 1 base, with 27 bases separating them. This CDR3 spans 19 amino acids. The CDR3 coding sequence is TGTGCCACCCCAATTCGCGGCAGGGTGGTGACTAGATCCTACAATGAGCAGTTCTTC. Protein product: CATPIRGRVVTRSYNEQFF.

This clonotype was observed a few times. This chain joins TRBV19 and TRBJ2-3; D is unclear. Trimming took off 3 bases at V and 2 bases at J, with 6 bases between the two ends. Germline CDR1 is LNHDA and CDR2 is SQIVND (reference sequence). The CDR3 spans 13 residues. The DNA of the CDR3 is TGTGCCAGTAGTATTTCCCCCACAGATACGCAGTATTTT. Protein product: CASSISPTDTQYF. The full variable domain, its missing parts supplied by reference TRBV19 and TRBJ2-3, is DGGITQSPKYLFRKEGQNVTLSCEQNLNHDAMYWYRQDPGQGLRLIYYSQIVNDFQKGDIAEGYSVSREKKESFPLTVTSAQKNPTAFYLCASSISPTDTQYFGPGTRLTVL.